This T cell receptor (beta chain) is from a study of Graves' ophthalmopathy and Graves' hyperthyroidism. At the level of the study: Before any treatment was given, at initial diagnosis, peripheral blood was collected.

Findings and caveats of the study: Most thyroid-expanded clonotypes exceeding 0.001 frequency were also found in blood. For predicting ophthalmopathy progression, the model had 60% to 71% sensitivity and approximately 72% specificity.

The authors defined stable hyperthyroidism as no ophthalmopathy within 18 months of follow-up. Turning to this clonotype: What it recognizes is unknown.

RNA transcripts provided the template for amplifying TCR beta CDR3 regions. HTBI primers primed a first-round RT-PCR, and a second-round multiplex PCR followed. MiXCR, run by TCRdb on the multiplex PCR reads, gives a single entry per CDR3 protein. The sample has about 39,000 distinct CDR3 sequences, around half seen once. Input material: peripheral blood. This receptor was identified in an adult woman with stable Graves' hyperthyroidism.

The DNA for the CDR3 is TGTGCCAGCAGCCCGGGACAGGGGACTGGCTACACCTTC. Its translation: CASSPGQGTGYTF. The chain uses TRBV7-2 and TRBJ1-2, with TRBD1 identical over 10 bases. Per germline, CDR1 SGHTA and CDR2 FQGNSA. The junction had 4 bases not matched to a gene; V was cut back by 5 bases and J by 7 bases. The CDR3 has 13 residues.